The 14 T cell receptor beta chains reported below all come from one sample, sequenced in a study of memory CD4+ T cells and cytomegalovirus serostatus. The sort gate was single viable CD3+CD4+CD8-CD45RO+ cells for memory CD4+ T cells. Some clones are missing from TCRdb's copy, which holds only in-frame ones; the method was immunoSEQ multiplex PCR. The table records some 44,000 clones, about three quarters of them present only once. Sample: memory CD4+ T cells from blood. The receptors here all came from an adult in good health and CMV-seronegative.

This clone was observed a handful of times. The chain uses TRBV13 and TRBJ1-2; 7 bases agree with TRBD1. CDR1 and CDR2 from the germline V gene are PRHDT and FYEKMQ (reference sequence). This CDR3 has 14 residues. The V segment lost 6 bases and the J segment 2 bases; nucleotides outside the gene matches: 6. The DNA for the CDR3 is TGTGCCAGCAGAACAAGGGGGCGAAACTATGGCTACACCTTC. Its protein product is CASRTRGRNYGYTF.

V and J are TRBV9 and TRBJ1-2; 9 bases line up with TRBD1. V was clipped by 4 bases and J by 5 bases; unmatched bases: 18. Per the germline V gene, CDR1 is SGDLS and CDR2 is YYNGEE. This CDR3 spans 18 amino acids. This chain's CDR3 is CASSPTEQGAFGPYGYTF. The CDR3 nucleotides are TGTGCCAGCAGCCCAACCGAACAGGGGGCGTTTGGTCCTTATGGCTACACCTTC.

The chain has TRBV4-1 and TRBJ2-7; D call uncertain. The V end lost 5 bases, the J end lost 3 bases, and 8 bases lay between the germline ends. CDR3 size: 12 residues. Per the germline V gene, CDR1 is MGHRA and CDR2 is YSYEKL. The CDR3 DNA sequence: TGCGCCAGCAGCGAGGATAACTACGAGCAGTACTTC. Amino acid sequence: CASSEDNYEQYF.

The V call is TRBV7-2, the J call TRBJ2-7; 8 bases line up with TRBD1. There are 17 residues in the CDR3. CDR1 SGHTA and CDR2 FQGNSA come from the germline V gene. V lost 3 bases, J lost 3 bases, and 13 bases stayed unmatched. CDR3 in amino acids: CASSFGSGGASRYEQYF. CDR3 nucleotide sequence: TGTGCCAGCAGCTTTGGGTCAGGGGGCGCCTCTCGCTACGAGCAGTACTTC.

In this sample, this clone turned up once. The rearrangement joins TRBV6-5 to TRBJ1-3; TRBD1 agrees at 8 bases. V shed 6 bases, J shed 4 bases, and the junction held 5 bases outside the gene matches. There are 14 residues in the CDR3. Germline V gene sequence: CDR1 MNHEY, CDR2 SVGAGI. The CDR3 DNA reads as TGTGCCAGCAGATCACAGGGGGGAGGAAACACCATATATTTT. It translates to CASRSQGGGNTIYF.

This clone was seen only once. The chain combines TRBV30 with TRBJ1-2; D is unresolved. The CDR3 length is 14 residues. V was trimmed by 0 bases and J by 8 bases, leaving 16 bases between them. CDR1 is GTSNPN and CDR2 is SVGIG in the germline V gene (reference sequence). The DNA of the CDR3 is TGTGCCTGGAGTGTCGGTTTAGGCCCGAGGGGCTACACCTTC. Protein: CAWSVGLGPRGYTF.

This chain links TRBV6-4 with TRBJ2-2, with D possibly TRBD1 on 5 matching bases. The CDR3 covers 14 residues. Trimming stripped 6 bases from V and 1 base from J, with 9 bases between. CDR1 and CDR2 from the germline V gene are MRHNA and SNTAGT. The CDR3 is CASRKQGNTGELFF. CDR3 in DNA: TGTGCCAGCAGGAAGCAGGGGAACACCGGGGAGCTGTTTTTT.

In its sample, this clone was seen once. V and J are TRBV18 and TRBJ2-3, with 7 bases lining up with TRBD2. Germline CDR1 reads KGHSH; CDR2 reads LQKENI. V lost 6 bases to trimming and J lost 3 bases; unmatched junction nucleotides: 9. This CDR3 has 15 residues. This CDR3 reads CASSPRTGGTDTQYF. In DNA, the CDR3 is TGTGCCAGCTCCCCGAGGACGGGGGGAACAGATACGCAGTATTTT.

This clone was counted between two and nine times. The chain uses TRBV7-2 and TRBJ1-1; no definite D call. This CDR3 has 11 residues. CDR1 is SGHTA and CDR2 is FQGNSA in the germline V gene. Trimming left V 6 bases short and J 1 base short, with 3 bases between. This chain's CDR3 is CASRSNTEAFF. CDR3 bases: TGTGCCAGCAGATCGAACACTGAAGCTTTCTTT. Using reference TRBV7-2 and TRBJ1-1 for the parts outside the CDR3, the full variable domain is GAGVSQSPSNKVTEKGKDVELRCDPISGHTALYWYRQSLGQGLEFLIYFQGNSAPDKSGLPSDRFSAERTGGSVSTLTIQRTQQEDSAVYLCASRSNTEAFFGQGTRLTVV.

CDR3 sequence reads: CASGLVLSQGSYEQYF. CDR3 bases: TGTGCTAGTGGTTTGGTACTGTCACAGGGCTCCTACGAGCAGTACTTC. The chain recombines TRBV12-5 with TRBJ2-7; the D gene is possibly TRBD1 (6 bases). V lost 0 bases to trimming and J lost 0 bases, with 12 bases between them. CDR1 LGHNT and CDR2 FRNRAP come from the germline V gene. The CDR3 is made up of 16 amino acids.

This clone appeared a single time. The chain carries TRBV6-6 and TRBJ2-7; 9 bases match TRBD1. Germline V gene lookup returns CDR1 MNHNY and CDR2 SVGAGI (reference sequence). V shed 4 bases and J 6 bases; nucleotides not matched to a gene: 7. The CDR3 has 14 residues. The CDR3 DNA is TGTGCCAGCAGTTCCGGGACAGGGCCTTCCGAGCAGTACTTC. Amino acid sequence: CASSSGTGPSEQYF.

The chain uses TRBV5-4 and TRBJ2-5; TRBD2 might be the D (6 bases). The V end was cut by 3 bases, the J end by 4 bases, with 13 bases between. Germline V lookup: CDR1 SGHNT, CDR2 YYREEE (reference sequence). This CDR3 region has 14 residues. CDR3 in amino acids: CASSSEGKGETQYF. CDR3 coding DNA: TGTGCCAGCAGCTCGGAGGGAAAGGGAGAGACCCAGTACTTC.

On this clone itself: Other DNA sequences in this sample translate to the same CDR3. This sequence joins TRBV29-1 and TRBJ2-5; TRBD2 matches at 11 bases. The germline V gene has CDR1 SQVTM and CDR2 ANQGSEA. After removal of 4 bases from V and 2 bases from J, the junction contained 3 bases not matched to a gene. This CDR3 comprises 14 residues. The CDR3 protein is CSVGLAGGQETQYF. The CDR3 coding sequence is TGCAGCGTTGGCCTAGCGGGGGGTCAAGAGACCCAGTACTTC.

The rearrangement links TRBV10-3 to TRBJ1-1, with D uncertain. V was cut by 6 bases and J by 3 bases, with 20 bases left in between. Germline V gene lookup returns CDR1 ENHRY and CDR2 SYGVKD. This CDR3 is 16 amino acids long. The DNA of the CDR3 is TGTGCCATCAGCAGGATAAGTAGTCGCGTCGACACTGAAGCTTTCTTT. Translation gives CAISRISSRVDTEAFF.